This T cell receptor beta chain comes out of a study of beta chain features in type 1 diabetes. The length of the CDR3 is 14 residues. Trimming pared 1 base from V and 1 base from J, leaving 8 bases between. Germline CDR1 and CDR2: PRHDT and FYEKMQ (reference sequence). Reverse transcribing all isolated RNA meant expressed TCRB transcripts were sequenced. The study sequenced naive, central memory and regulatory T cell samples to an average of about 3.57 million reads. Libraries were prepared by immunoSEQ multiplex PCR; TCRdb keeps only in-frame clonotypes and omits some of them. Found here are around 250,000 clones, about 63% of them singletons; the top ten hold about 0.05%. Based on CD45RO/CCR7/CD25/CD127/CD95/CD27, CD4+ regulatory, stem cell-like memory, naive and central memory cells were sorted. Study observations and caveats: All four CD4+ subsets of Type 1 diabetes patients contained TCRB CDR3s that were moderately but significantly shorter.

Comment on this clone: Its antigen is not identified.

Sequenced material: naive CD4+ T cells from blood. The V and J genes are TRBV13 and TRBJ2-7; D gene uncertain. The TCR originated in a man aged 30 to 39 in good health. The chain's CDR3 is CASSLEGSSYEQYF. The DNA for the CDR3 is TGTGCCAGCAGCTTAGAAGGGTCTTCCTACGAGCAGTACTTC.